This T cell receptor (beta chain) was recorded in a study of blood T cell repertoires in COVID-19. Study in general: Acute-phase and convalescent COVID-19 samples originated in the United States, Italy and Spain. In each case, the material was cDNA or gDNA derived from T cells, B-cell-depleted T cells, or PBMCs.

Germline CDR1 is SGHRS and CDR2 is YFSETQ. Unmatched junction bases numbered 12, after V lost 2 bases and J lost 0 bases. The CDR3 is made up of 18 amino acids. Sequencing used immunoSEQ multiplex PCR; TCRdb keeps in-frame clones, though not all of them. This sample yields fewer than 350,000 clones, of which approximately 83% are seen a single time; 2% to 2.5% belongs to the top ten. The TCR comes from a woman in her 30s who had recovered from COVID-19. This chain connects TRBV5-1 to TRBJ2-7; 9 positions match TRBD1. The specimen sequenced was peripheral blood. The CDR3 DNA reads as TGCGCCAGCAGCTTTAAGGGACAGGGAAATGAAGTCTCCTACGAGCAGTACTTC. This sequence encodes CASSFKGQGNEVSYEQYF.